Below, 2 T cell receptor beta chains from the same sample are listed, as sequenced in a study of blood T cells in healthy people across ages. Through a sample-barcoded 5' primer and a J-beta primer mix, a second PCR was run for about 6 to 11 cycles. One entry per CDR3 protein, called by TCRdb with MiXCR from the 5' RACE reads. The table has 2 million or so distinct CDR3 sequences, about 49% seen once; the top ten hold less than 2.5%. The sequencing sample was made of blood. The source of these receptors is a woman aged 40 to 49 in good health.

The gene calls are TRBV5-1 and TRBJ2-3; 9 nucleotides line up with TRBD1. The CDR3 loop spans 16 amino acids. CDR1 and CDR2 from the germline V gene are SGHRS and YFSETQ. V shed 4 bases, J shed 1 base, and the junction held 7 bases outside the gene matches. The CDR3 DNA reads TGCGCCAGCAGCCCGAAGGGACAGGGTGGCACAGATACGCAGTATTTT. It translates to CASSPKGQGGTDTQYF.

The rearrangement links TRBV6-5 to TRBJ1-2; D perhaps matches TRBD1 (5 bases). V was trimmed by 6 bases and J by 4 bases, leaving 12 bases between them. CDR3 size: 13 residues. Per germline, CDR1 MNHEY and CDR2 SVGAGI. The CDR3 bases are TGTGCCAGCAGAACGGGACGCTCCTATGGCTACACCTTC. It yields the protein CASRTGRSYGYTF.